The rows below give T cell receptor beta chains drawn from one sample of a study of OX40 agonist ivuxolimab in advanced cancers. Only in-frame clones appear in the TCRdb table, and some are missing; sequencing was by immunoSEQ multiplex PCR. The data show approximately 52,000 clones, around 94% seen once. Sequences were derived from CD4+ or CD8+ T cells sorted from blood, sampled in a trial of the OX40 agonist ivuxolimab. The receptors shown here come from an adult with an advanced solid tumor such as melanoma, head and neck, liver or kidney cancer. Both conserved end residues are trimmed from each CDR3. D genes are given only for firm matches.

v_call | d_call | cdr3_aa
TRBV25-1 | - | ASSESLSQGSPLH
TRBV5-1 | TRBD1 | ASSLEGQGPYEQY
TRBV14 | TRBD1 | ASSQVQTGLDEQY
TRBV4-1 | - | ASSQDWTYEQY
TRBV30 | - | AWSYGSGETQY
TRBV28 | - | ASSVSIPARETRALEQF
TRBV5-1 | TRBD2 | ASSLAGDVNEQF
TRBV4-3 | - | ASSLTVPLNTEAF
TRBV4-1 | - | ASSQDPAEGSGANVLT
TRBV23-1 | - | ASSQSDPGLYNEQF
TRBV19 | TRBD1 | ASSMGTGGNQPQH
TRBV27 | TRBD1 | ASSIDRDNYGYT
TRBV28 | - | ASSSGRRPYEQY
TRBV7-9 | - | ASSLDAYGYT
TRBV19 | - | ASSMGPVWDEQF
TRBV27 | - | ASSLGEGSNKTGELF
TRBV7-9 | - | ASSGGNTEAF
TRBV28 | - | ASSLRPYEQY
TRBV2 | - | ASTYSFPEAF
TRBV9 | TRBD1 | ASSASGQGYISYNEQF
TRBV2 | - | ASSQGVGYGYT
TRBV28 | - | ASSTLDSNTGELF
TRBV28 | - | ASSLPTGNTEAF
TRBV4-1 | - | ASSQEGASYEQY
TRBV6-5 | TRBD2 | ASSYLPTSGSFEQY
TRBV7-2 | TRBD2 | ASSLAGGMGYNEQF
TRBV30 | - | AWNRGGTDTQY
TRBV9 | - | ASSVGSRDGYT
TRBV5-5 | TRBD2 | ASSLSLAGSSYEQY
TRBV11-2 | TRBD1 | ASSAYDRAYEQY
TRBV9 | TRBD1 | ASSTGQGGTDTQY
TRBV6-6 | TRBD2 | ASSYSLAGVVETQY
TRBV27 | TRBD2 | ASSLWGTSGNNNEQF
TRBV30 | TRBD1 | ALKTGVNTEAF
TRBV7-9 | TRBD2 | ASMREGVDEQF
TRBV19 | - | ASSMEDRIYGYT
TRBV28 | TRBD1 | ASRPGVGDRGYEQY
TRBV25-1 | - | ASRPREGRGIYGYT
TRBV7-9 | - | ASSFARSFGDPNEKLF
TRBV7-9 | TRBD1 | ASSSRDRGADTQY
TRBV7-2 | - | ASSLMSYTGELF
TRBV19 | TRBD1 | ASSMGTGGGYGYT
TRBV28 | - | ASSFDSRSSYEQY
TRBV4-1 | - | ASSPEDHSANTGELF
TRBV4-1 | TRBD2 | ASSLTLGTSKEQY
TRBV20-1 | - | SAAPHGYT
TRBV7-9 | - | ASGETNEQF
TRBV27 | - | ASSLGGADYYSYEQY
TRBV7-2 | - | ASSYGDGDTQY
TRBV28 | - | ASWATGEQY
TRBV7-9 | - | ASSPAGGSNYGYT
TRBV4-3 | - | ASSQEVASF
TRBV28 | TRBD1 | ASSFPPGQGLSLSSEQY
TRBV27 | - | ASSPGYSNQPQH
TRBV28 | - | ASGRPWYETQY
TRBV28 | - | ASSFRISQETQY
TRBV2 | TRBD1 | ASSPTGGTEAF
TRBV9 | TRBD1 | ASSVVPTGVYEQY